This TCR beta chain was captured by sequencing in a study of OX40 agonist ivuxolimab in advanced cancers. Background on the study: Dose-escalation subjects each had hepatocellular carcinoma, melanoma, renal cell or head and neck cancer. Three patients, one with hepatocellular carcinoma and two with cutaneous melanoma, responded partially. General study findings and limits: Circulating CD4+ and CD8+ T cells showed clonal expansion by week 6 at 0.1 to 3.0 mg/kg.

V lost 8 bases to trimming and J lost 3 bases, with 8 bases between them. The CDR3 covers 11 residues. The germline V gene has CDR1 SGHRS and CDR2 YFSETQ. Patients were ineligible given autoimmune disease history or systemic immunosuppression. Turning to this clone: No antigen is known for it.

Assay used: immunoSEQ multiplex PCR; TCRdb lists only in-frame clones, some missing. Here the sample spans about 36,000 clones, about 88% being singletons. The sequencing here drew on CD4+ or CD8+ T cells sorted from blood, taken in a trial of the OX40 agonist ivuxolimab. The chain uses TRBV5-1 and TRBJ1-1; maybe TRBD1 (6 bases). The TCR originated in an adult with an advanced solid tumor such as melanoma, head and neck, liver or kidney cancer. CDR3 residues: CARQGYTEAFF. CDR3 nucleotides: TGCGCCAGACAGGGTTACACTGAAGCTTTCTTT.